This T cell receptor (beta chain) came from a study of cytomegalovirus exposure and HLA in healthy donors. Points from the study as a whole: In vitro checks showed that a few CMV-associated chains really do target CMV antigens.

PCR used 60 Vbeta primers and 13 Jbeta primers. The assay was immunoSEQ multiplex PCR, and TCRdb's table has in-frame clones only and misses some. The sample holds some 190,000 clones; just over 75% are singletons and the top ten take more than 1.4%. Trimming left V 5 bases short and J 4 bases short, with 15 bases between. Germline V gene data show CDR1 as SGHVS and CDR2 as FQNEAQ. CDR3 size: 15 residues. This clone was counted between two and nine times. Its specificity is not known. The receptor was derived from a man aged 18 to 30 in good health and CMV-seronegative. The sample taken for sequencing was PBMCs. J is TRBJ1-3 and V is TRBV7-8, with a weak D call TRBD1 (6 bases). The CDR3 DNA follows: TGTGCCAGCAGCCCGAGGACAGAGGAGGGAAACACCATATATTTT. Translating it yields CASSPRTEEGNTIYF.